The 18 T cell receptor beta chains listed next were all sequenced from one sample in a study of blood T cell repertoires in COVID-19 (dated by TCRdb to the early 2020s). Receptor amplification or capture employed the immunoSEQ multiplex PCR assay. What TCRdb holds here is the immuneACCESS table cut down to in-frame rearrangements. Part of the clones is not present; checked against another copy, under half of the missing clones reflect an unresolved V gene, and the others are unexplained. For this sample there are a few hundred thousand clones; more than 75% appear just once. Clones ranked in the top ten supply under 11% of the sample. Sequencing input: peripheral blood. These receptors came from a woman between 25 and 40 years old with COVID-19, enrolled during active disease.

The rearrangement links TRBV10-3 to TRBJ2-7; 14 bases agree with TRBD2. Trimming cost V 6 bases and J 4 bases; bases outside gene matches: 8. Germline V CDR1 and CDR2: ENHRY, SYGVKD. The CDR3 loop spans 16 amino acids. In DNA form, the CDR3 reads TGTGCCATCAGCACCGGGACTAGCGGGAGCGAGTACGAGCAGTACTTC. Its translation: CAISTGTSGSEYEQYF.

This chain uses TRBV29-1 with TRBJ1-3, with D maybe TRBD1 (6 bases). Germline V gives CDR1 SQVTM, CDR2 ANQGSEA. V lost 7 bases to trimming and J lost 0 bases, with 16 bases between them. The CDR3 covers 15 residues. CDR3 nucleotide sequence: TGCAGCGCGTCAGGGGCCCAGAGCTCTGGAAACACCATATATTTT. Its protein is CSASGAQSSGNTIYF.

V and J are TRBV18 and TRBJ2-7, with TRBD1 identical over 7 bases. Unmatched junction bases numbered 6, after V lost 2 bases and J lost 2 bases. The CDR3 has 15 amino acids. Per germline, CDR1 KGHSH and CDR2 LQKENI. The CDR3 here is CASSPGQAPTYEQYF. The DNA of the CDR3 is TGTGCCAGCTCACCAGGACAGGCCCCCACCTACGAGCAGTACTTC.

CDR3 protein: CASSWTGMNTEAFF. For the CDR3, the DNA is TGTGCCAGTAGTTGGACAGGCATGAACACTGAAGCTTTCTTT. The chain couples TRBV19 to TRBJ1-1, with 7 bases that match TRBD1. The J segment lost 0 bases and the V segment lost 5 bases, leaving 3 bases of the junction unmatched. The CDR3 spans 14 residues. Germline V gene lookup returns CDR1 LNHDA and CDR2 SQIVND (reference sequence).

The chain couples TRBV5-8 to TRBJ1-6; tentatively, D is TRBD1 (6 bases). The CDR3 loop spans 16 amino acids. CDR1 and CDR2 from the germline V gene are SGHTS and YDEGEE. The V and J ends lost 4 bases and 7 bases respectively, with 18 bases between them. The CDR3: CASSILTGPLNSPLHF. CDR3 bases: TGTGCCAGCAGCATACTGACAGGCCCCCTAAATTCACCCCTCCACTTT.

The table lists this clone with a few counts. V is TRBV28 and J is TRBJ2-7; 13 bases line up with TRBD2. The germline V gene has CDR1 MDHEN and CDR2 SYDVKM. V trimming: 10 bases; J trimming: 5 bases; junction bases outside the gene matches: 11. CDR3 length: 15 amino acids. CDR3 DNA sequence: TGTGCCACCGAACCTCAGACTAGCGGGAGGAACGAGCAGTACTTC. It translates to CATEPQTSGRNEQYF.

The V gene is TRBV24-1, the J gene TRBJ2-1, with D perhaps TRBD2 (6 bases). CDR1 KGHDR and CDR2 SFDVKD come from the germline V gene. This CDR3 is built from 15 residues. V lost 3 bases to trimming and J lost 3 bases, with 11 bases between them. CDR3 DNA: TGTGCCACCAGTGATCGGCTAGCGAGCTACAATGAGCAGTTCTTC. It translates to CATSDRLASYNEQFF.

The CDR3 sequence: CASSSLSEAFF. DNA of the CDR3: TGTGCCAGCAGCTCCCTAAGTGAAGCTTTCTTT. This rearrangement joins TRBV7-2 to TRBJ1-1; D is unclear. Germline CDR1 SGHTA, CDR2 FQGNSA. The ends were cut back, 4 bases at V and 7 bases at J, with 7 bases in the middle. CDR3 size: 11 residues.

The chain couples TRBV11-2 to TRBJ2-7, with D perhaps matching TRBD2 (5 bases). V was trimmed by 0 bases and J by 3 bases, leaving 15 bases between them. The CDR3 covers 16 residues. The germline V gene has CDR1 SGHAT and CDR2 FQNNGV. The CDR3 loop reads CASSLEAAGSLYEQYF. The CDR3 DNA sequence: TGTGCCAGCAGCTTAGAGGCGGCGGGTTCCCTCTACGAGCAGTACTTC.

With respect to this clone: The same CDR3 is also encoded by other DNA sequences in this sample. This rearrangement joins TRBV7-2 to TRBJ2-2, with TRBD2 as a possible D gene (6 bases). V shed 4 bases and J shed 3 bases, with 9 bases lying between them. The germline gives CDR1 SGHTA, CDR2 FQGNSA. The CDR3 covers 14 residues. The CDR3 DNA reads TGTGCCAGCAGCTCCCTAGCGTACACCGGGGAGCTGTTTTTT. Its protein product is CASSSLAYTGELFF.

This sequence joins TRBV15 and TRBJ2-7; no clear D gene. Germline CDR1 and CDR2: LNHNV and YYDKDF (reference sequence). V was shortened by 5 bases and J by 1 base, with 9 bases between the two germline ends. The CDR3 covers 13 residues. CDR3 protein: CATSVRGSYEQYF. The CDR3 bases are TGTGCCACCAGCGTACGAGGATCCTACGAGCAGTACTTC.

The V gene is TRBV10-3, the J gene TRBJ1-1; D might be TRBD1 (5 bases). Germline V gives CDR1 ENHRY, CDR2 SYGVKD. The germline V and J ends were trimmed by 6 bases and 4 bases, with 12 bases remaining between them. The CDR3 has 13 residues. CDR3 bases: TGTGCCATCAGGCATGGGGGAGGCACTGAAGCTTTCTTT. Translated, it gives CAIRHGGGTEAFF.

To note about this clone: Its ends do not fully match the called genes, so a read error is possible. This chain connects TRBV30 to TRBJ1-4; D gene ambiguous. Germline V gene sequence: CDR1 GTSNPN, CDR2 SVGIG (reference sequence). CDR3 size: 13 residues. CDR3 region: CAGRHTTNEKLFF. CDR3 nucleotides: TGTGCCGGGAGGCACACAACTAATGAAAAACTGTTTTTT.

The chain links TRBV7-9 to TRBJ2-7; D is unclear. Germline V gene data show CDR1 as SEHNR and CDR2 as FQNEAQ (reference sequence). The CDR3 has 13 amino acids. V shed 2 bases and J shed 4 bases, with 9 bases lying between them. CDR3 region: CASSLIQSYEQYF. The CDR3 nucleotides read TGTGCCAGCAGCTTAATACAATCTTACGAGCAGTACTTC.

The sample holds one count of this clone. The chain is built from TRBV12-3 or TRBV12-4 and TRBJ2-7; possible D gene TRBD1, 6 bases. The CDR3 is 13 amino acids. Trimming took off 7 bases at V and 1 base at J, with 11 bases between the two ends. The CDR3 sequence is CASTYQGSYEQYF. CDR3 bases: TGTGCCAGCACCTATCAGGGGTCCTACGAGCAGTACTTC.

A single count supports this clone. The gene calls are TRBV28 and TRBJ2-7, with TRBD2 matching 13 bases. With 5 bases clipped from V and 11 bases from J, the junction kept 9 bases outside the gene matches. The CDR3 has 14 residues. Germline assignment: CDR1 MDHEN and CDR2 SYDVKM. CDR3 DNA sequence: TGTGCCAGCAGTCGCACTAGCGGGAGGGCCTTGAAGTACTTC. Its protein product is CASSRTSGRALKYF.

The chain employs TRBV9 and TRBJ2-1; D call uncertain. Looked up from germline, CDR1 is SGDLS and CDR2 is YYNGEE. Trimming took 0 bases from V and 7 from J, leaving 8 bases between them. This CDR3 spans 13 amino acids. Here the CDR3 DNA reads TGTGCCAGCAGCGTAGGGATCGGGAATGAGCAGTTCTTC. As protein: CASSVGIGNEQFF.

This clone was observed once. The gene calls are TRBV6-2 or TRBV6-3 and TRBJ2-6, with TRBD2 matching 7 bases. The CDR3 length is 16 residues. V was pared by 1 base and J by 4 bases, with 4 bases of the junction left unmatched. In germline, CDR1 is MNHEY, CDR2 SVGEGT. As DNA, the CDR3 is TGTGCCAGCAGTTACTGGGAGGGGTCCGGGGCCAACGTCCTGACTTTC. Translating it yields CASSYWEGSGANVLTF.